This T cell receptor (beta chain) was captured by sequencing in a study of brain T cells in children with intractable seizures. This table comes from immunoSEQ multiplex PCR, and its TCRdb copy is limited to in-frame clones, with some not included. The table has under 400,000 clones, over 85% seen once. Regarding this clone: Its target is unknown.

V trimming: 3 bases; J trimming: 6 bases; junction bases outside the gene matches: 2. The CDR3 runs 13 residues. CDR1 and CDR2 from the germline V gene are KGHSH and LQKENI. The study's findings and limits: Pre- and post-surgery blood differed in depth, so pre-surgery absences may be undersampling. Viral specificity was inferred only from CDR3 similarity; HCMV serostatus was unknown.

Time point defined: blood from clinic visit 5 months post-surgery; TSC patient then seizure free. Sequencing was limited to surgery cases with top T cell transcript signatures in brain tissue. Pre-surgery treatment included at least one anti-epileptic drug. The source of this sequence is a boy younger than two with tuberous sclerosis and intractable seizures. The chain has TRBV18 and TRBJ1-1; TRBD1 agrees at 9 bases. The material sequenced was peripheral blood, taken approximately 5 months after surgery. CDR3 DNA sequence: TGTGCCAGCTCACCGGGGACAGGGCCTGAAGCTTTCTTT. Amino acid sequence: CASSPGTGPEAFF.